The 2 T cell receptor beta chains below come from one sample, sequenced in a study of graft-versus-host responses after intestinal transplantation. Sequencing was performed with immunoSEQ multiplex PCR; in TCRdb, only in-frame clones are kept and a portion is missing. The profile shows about 50,000 clones, around 84% of them singletons. Their target antigens are unknown. The sequencing here drew on unstimulated CD4+ T cells sorted from spleen or lymph node cells, taken before transplant. These receptor sequences come from a human donor who was the organ donor for an intestinal transplant.

The chain joins TRBV5-1 to TRBJ1-2; 11 bases match TRBD1. The CDR3 loop spans 17 amino acids. Germline loops: CDR1 SGHRS, CDR2 YFSETQ. J gave up 7 bases and V 0 bases, and 11 bases lay outside the gene matches. CDR3 bases: TGCGCCAGCAGCTTGGGACCTCCAGGACAGGGGGCGACTGGCTACACCTTC. It encodes CASSLGPPGQGATGYTF.

The V call is TRBV5-1, the J call TRBJ2-3, with D perhaps matching TRBD1 or TRBD2 (5 bases each). Germline V gives CDR1 SGHRS, CDR2 YFSETQ. Trimming pared 4 bases from V and 2 bases from J, leaving 11 bases between. The CDR3 sequence is 14 residues long. CDR3 protein: CASSMGRFTDTQYF. The CDR3 region has the DNA TGCGCCAGCAGCATGGGACGGTTCACAGATACGCAGTATTTT.